This T cell receptor (beta chain) was observed in a study of CD8 T cells in ankylosing spondylitis. Overall study results and limits: Reportedly, matched ankylosing spondylitis synovial fluid was significantly enriched for disease-linked clones. The study identified a TCR beta motif of under ten highly homologous variants that appeared characteristic of ankylosing spondylitis blood.

Trimming shortened V by 3 bases and J by 8 bases, and 12 bases separated the two germline ends. Germline CDR1 and CDR2: SGDLS and YYNGEE. The CDR3 is 14 amino acids. This clonotype was observed a handful of times. Its antigen is not identified. TCRdb re-called the 5' RACE reads with MiXCR, one entry per CDR3 protein. The data show about 840,000 distinct CDR3 sequences, 12% seen once. This sequence joins TRBV9 and TRBJ1-6; possible D gene TRBD1, 6 bases. The receptor was isolated from a male donor with ankylosing spondylitis. The specimen was blood, either unsorted or a sorted T cell fraction (not recorded which). CDR3 sequence reads: CASSARQEYSPLHF. CDR3 coding DNA: TGTGCCAGCAGCGCCCGACAGGAGTATTCACCCCTCCACTTT. Drawing the rest from reference TRBV9 and TRBJ1-6, the complete variable domain is DSGVTQTPKHLITATGQRVTLRCSPRSGDLSVYWYQQSLDQGLQFLIQYYNGEERAKGNILERFSAQQFPDLHSELNLSSLELGDSALYFCASSARQEYSPLHFGNGTRLTVT.